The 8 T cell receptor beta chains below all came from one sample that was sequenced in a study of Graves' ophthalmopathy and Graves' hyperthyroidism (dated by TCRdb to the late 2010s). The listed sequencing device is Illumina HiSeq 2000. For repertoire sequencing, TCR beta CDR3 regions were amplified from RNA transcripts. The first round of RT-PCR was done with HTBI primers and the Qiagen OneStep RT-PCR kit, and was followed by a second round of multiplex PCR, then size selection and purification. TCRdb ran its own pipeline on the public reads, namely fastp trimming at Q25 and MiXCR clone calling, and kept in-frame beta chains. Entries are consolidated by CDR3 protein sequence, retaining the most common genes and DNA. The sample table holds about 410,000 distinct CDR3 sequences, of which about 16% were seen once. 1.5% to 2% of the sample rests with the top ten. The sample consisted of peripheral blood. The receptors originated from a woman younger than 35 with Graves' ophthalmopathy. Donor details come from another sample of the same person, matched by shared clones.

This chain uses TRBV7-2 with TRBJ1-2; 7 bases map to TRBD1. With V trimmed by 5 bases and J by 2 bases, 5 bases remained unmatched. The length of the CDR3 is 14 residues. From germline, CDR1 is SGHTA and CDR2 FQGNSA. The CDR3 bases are TGTGCCAGCAGCCAGGGACAGCAAAACTATGGCTACACCTTC. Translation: CASSQGQQNYGYTF.

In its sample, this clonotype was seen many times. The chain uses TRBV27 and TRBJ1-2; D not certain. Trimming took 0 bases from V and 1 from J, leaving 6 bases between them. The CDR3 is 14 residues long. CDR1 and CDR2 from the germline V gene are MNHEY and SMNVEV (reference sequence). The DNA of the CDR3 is TGTGCCAGCAGTTTATCGAAGTTTAACTATGGCTACACCTTC. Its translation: CASSLSKFNYGYTF.

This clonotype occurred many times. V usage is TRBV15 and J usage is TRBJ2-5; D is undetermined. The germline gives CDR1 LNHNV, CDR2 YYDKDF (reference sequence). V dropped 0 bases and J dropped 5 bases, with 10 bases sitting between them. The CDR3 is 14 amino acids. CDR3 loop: CATSRDGVGETQYF. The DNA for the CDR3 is TGTGCCACCAGCAGAGATGGAGTCGGGGAGACCCAGTACTTC.

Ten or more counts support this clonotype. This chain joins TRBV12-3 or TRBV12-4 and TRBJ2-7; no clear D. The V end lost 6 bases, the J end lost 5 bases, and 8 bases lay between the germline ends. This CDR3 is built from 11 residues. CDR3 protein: CASRGRNEQYF. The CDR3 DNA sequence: TGTGCCAGCAGAGGCCGGAACGAGCAGTACTTC.

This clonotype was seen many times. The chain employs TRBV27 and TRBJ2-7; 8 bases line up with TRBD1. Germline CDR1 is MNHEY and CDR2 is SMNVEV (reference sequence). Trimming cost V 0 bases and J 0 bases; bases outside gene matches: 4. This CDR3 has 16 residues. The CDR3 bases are TGTGCCAGCAGTTTATCCCCGGGACAGGCCTCCTACGAGCAGTACTTC. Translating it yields CASSLSPGQASYEQYF.

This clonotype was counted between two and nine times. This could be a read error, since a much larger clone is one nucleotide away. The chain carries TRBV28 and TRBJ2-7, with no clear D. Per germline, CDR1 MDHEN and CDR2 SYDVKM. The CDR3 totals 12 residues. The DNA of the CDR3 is TGTGCCGGCAGTCTTACACGCTACGAGCAGTACTTC. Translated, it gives CAGSLTRYEQYF.

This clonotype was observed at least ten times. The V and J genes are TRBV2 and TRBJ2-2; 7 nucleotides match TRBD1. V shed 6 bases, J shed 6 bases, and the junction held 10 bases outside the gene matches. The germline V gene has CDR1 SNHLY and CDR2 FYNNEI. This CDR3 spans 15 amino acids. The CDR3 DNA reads TGTGCCAGCAGATCGGACAGGCAAGGGCCCGGGGAGCTGTTTTTT. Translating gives CASRSDRQGPGELFF.

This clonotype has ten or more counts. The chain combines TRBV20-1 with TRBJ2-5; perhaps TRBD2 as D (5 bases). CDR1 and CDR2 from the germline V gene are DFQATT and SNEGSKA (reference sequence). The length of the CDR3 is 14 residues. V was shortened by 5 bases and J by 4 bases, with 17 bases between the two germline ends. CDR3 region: CSAATGVSGETQYF. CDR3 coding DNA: TGCAGTGCTGCTACCGGGGTCTCGGGAGAGACCCAGTACTTC.